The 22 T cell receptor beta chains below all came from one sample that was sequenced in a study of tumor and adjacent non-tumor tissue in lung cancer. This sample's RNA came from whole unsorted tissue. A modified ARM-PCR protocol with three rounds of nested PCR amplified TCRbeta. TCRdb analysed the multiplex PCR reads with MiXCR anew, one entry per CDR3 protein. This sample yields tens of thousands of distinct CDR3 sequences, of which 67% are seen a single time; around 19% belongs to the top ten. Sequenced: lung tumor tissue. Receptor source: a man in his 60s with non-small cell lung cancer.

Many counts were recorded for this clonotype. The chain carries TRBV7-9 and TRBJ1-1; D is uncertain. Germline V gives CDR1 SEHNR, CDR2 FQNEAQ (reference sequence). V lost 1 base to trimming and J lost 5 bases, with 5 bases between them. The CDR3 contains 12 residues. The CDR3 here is CASSLGWTEAFF. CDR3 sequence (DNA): TGTGCCAGCAGCTTAGGATGGACTGAAGCTTTCTTT.

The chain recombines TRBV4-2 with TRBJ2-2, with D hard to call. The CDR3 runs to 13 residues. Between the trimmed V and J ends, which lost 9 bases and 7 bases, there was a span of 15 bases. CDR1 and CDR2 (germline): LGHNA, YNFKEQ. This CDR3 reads CASGLSPSGELFF. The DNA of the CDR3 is TGTGCCAGTGGCCTGAGCCCCAGCGGGGAGCTGTTTTTT.

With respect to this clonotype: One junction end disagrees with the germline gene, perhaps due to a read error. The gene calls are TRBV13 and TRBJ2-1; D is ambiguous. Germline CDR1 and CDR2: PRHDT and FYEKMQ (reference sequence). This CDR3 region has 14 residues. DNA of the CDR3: TGTCCCAGCAGCTTAGTGGGTTCCTACAATGGGCAGTTCTTC. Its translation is CPSSLVGSYNGQFF.

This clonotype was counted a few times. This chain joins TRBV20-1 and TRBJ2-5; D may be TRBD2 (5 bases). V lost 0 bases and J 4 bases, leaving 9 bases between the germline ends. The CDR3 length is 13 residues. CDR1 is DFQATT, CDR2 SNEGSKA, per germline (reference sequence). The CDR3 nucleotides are TGCAGTGCTAGAGATCTAGGAGGAGAGACCCAGTACTTC. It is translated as CSARDLGGETQYF.

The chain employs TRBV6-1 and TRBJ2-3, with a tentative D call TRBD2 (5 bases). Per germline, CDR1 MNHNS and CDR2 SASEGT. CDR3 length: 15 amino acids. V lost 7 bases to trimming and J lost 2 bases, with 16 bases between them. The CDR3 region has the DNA TGTGCCAGCATCGGAGGCATATGGTACACAGATACGCAGTATTTT. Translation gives CASIGGIWYTDTQYF.

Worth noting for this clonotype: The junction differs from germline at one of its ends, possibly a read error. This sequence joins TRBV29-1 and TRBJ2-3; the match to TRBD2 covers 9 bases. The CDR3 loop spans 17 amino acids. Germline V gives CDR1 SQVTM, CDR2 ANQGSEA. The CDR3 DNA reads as TGCAGCGTTGATGGTGCTAGCGGGGATGCTAGCAGAGATACGCAATATTTT. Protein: CSVDGASGDASRDTQYF.

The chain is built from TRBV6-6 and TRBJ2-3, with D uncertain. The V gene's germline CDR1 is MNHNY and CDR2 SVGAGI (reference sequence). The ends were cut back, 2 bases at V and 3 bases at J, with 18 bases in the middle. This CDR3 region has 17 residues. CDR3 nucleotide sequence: TGTGCCAGCAGTTACCTACTGCTTACCGACGGGACAGATACGCAGTATTTT. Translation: CASSYLLLTDGTDTQYF.

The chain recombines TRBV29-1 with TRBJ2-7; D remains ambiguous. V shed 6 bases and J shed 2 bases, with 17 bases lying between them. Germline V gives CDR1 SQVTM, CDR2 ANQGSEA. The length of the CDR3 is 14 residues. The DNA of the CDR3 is TGCAGCGTCTCCGATAGAGTGAGCCCCTACGAGCAGTACTTC. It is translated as CSVSDRVSPYEQYF.

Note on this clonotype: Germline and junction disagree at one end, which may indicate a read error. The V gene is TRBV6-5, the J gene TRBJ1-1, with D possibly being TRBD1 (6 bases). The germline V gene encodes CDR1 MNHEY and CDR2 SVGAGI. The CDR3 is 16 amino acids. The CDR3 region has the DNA TGTACCAGCAGTTACGGTCAGGGGATCATGGACACTGAAGCTTTCTTT. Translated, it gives CTSSYGQGIMDTEAFF.

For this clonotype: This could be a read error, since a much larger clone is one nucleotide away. The CDR3 DNA reads as TGCAGTGCCAACCCAGGGAGGGGGATGCAAGAGACCCAGTACTTC. Amino acids: CSANPGRGMQETQYF. The V gene is TRBV20-1, the J gene TRBJ2-5, with D maybe TRBD2 (7 bases). The CDR3 length is 15 residues. Deletions cut 6 bases from V and 2 bases from J, with 19 bases between. Germline V gives CDR1 DFQATT, CDR2 SNEGSKA (reference sequence).

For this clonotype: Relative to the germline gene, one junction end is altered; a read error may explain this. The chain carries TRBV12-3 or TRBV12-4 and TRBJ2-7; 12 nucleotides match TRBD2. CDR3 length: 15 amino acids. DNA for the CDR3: TGTGCCAGCAGTTTAGGATGGACTAGCGGGATGGAGCAGCACTTC. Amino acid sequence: CASSLGWTSGMEQHF.

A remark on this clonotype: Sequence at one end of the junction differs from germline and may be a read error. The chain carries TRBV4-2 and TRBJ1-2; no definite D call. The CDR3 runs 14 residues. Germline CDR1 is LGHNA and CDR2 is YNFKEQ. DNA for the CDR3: TGTGTCAGCAGCCAGGATATCGTGCCGTTGTACTACACATTC. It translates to CVSSQDIVPLYYTF.

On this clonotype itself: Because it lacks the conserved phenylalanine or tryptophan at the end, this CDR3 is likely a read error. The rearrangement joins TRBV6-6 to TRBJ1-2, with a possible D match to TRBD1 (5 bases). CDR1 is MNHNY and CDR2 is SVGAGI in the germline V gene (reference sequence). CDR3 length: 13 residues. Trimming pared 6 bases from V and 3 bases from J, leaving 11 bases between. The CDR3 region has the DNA TGTGCCAGCAGAGGGACCGGGGACTATGGCTACACCTTA. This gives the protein CASRGTGDYGYTL.

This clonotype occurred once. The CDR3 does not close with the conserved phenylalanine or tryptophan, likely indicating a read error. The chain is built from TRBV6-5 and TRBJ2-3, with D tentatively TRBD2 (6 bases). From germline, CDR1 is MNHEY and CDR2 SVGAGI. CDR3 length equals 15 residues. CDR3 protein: CASIYGAGRTDTQYL. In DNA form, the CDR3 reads TGTGCCAGCATTTACGGAGCGGGTCGCACAGATACGCAGTATCTT.

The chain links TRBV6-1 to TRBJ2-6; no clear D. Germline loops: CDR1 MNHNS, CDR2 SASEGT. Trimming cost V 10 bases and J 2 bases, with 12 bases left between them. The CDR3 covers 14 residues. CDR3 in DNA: TGTGCCACTATAGGGTCTACTGGGGCCAACGTCCTGACTTTC. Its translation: CATIGSTGANVLTF.

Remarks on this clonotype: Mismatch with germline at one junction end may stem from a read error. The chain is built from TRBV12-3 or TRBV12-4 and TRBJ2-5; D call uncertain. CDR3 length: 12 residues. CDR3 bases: TGTGCCAGCAGTACTGATAGAGAGACCCACTACTTC. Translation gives CASSTDRETHYF.

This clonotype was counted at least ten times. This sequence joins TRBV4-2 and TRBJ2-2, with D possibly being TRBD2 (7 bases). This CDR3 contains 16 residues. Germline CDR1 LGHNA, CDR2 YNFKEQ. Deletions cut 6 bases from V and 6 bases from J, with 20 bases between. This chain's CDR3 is CASSPGLGGNPGELFF. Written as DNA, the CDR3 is TGTGCCAGCAGTCCTGGACTAGGGGGTAACCCCGGGGAGCTGTTTTTT.

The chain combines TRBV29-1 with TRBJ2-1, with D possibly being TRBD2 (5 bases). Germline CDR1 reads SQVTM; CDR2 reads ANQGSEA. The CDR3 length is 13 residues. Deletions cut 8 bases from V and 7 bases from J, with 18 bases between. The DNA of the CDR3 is TGCAGCATTAAGGACGGGGTAAAGAATGAGCAGTTCTTC. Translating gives CSIKDGVKNEQFF.

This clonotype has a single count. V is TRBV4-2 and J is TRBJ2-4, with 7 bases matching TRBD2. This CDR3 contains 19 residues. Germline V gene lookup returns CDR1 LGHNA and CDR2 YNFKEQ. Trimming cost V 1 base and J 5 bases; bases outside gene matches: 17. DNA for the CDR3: TGTGCCAGCAGCCAAGCGCAGGCTAGCGGATCGTTTGTCGAAAACATTCAGTACTTC. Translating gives CASSQAQASGSFVENIQYF.

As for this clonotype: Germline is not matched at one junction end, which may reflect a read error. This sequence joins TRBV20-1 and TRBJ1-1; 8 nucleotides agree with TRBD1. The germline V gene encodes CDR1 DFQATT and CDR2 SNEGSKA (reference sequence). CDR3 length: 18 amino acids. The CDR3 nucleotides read TGCAGTGTTAGAGTCTCCTTCGTGACAGGGGTACTGAACACTGAAGCTTTCTTT. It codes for CSVRVSFVTGVLNTEAFF.

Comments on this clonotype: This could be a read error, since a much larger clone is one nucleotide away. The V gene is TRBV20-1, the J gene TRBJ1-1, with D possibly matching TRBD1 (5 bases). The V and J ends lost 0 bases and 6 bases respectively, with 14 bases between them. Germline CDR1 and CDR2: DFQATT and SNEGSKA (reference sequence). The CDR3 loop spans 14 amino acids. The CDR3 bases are TGCAGTGCTAGAGACGTTAACAGGCTAGCTGAAGCTTTCTTT. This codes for CSARDVNRLAEAFF.

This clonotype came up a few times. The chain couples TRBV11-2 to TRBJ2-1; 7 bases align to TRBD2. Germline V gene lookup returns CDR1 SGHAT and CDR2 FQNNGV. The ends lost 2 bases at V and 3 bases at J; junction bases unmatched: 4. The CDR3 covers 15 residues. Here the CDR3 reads CASSLRTSLYNEQFF. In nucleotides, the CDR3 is TGTGCCAGCAGCTTAAGGACTAGTCTCTACAATGAGCAGTTCTTC. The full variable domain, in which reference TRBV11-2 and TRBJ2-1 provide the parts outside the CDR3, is EAGVAQSPRYKIIEKRQSVAFWCNPISGHATLYWYQQILGQGPKLLIQFQNNGVVDDSQLPKDRFSAERLKGVDSTLKIQPAKLEDSAVYLCASSLRTSLYNEQFFGPGTRLTVL.